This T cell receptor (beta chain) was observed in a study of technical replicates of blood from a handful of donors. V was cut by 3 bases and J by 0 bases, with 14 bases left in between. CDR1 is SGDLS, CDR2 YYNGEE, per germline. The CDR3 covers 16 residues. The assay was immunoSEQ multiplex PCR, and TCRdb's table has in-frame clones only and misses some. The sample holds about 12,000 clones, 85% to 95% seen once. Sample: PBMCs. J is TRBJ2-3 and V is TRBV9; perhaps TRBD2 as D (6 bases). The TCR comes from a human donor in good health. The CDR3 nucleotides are TGTGCCAGCAGCGCCTATGGTAGCGGAAGCACAGATACGCAGTATTTT. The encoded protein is CASSAYGSGSTDTQYF.